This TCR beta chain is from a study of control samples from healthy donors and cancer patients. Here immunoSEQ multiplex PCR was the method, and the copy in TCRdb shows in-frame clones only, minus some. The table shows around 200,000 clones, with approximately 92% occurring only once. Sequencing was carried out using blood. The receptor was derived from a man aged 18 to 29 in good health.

The CDR3 DNA is TGCAGTGCCGGGTTCGACACTGAAGCTTTCTTT. As protein: CSAGFDTEAFF. V usage is TRBV20-1 and J usage is TRBJ1-1; unclear D gene. Per germline, CDR1 DFQATT and CDR2 SNEGSKA (reference sequence). The CDR3 loop spans 11 amino acids. Trimming stripped 6 bases from V and 3 bases from J, with 8 bases between.